Each of the 30 T cell receptor beta chains below was sequenced from the same sample in a study of CD8 T cells in Susac syndrome (dated by TCRdb to about 2019). Receptor amplification or capture employed the immunoSEQ multiplex PCR assay. RNA was extracted with the RNeasy kit and 0.5 to 1 ug was reverse transcribed using random hexamers. TCRdb trimmed public reads at Q25 via fastp, called clones via MiXCR and kept in-frame beta chains. Under each unique CDR3 protein, matching rows form one entry showing the most common genes and DNA. The sample table holds 150,000 to 200,000 distinct CDR3 sequences, of which roughly 95% were seen once. Jointly, the top ten make up more than 0.11% of the sample. The sequenced sample was CD4+ T cells from PBMCs. The receptors derive from a human donor in good health.

The chain employs TRBV20-1 and TRBJ2-7; TRBD1 matches at 7 bases. This CDR3 comprises 13 residues. After removal of 7 bases from V and 1 base from J, the junction contained 7 bases not matched to a gene. Germline V gene lookup returns CDR1 DFQATT and CDR2 SNEGSKA (reference sequence). In DNA, the CDR3 is TGCAGTGGGACCCGGGACAGTTCCTACGAGCAGTACTTC. Translating it yields CSGTRDSSYEQYF.

This sequence joins TRBV29-1 and TRBJ2-2, with D possibly TRBD1 on 6 matching bases. Trimming left V 4 bases short and J 5 bases short, with 8 bases between. CDR3 size: 12 residues. Germline CDR1 is SQVTM and CDR2 is ANQGSEA. As DNA, the CDR3 is TGCAGCGTTGTAAGGGGGACCGGGGAGCTGTTTTTT. It encodes CSVVRGTGELFF.

V is TRBV29-1 and J is TRBJ1-1; D gene ambiguous. Germline-derived CDR1 and CDR2 are SQVTM and ANQGSEA. The germline V and J ends were trimmed by 7 bases and 1 base, with 10 bases remaining between them. This CDR3 has 12 amino acids. CDR3 nucleotides: TGCAGCGGTCGGCAGGCGAACACTGAAGCTTTCTTT. Translated, it gives CSGRQANTEAFF.

The chain uses TRBV18 and TRBJ1-5; 7 bases fit TRBD1. The CDR3 runs 15 residues. Germline loops: CDR1 KGHSH, CDR2 LQKENI. With 3 bases clipped from V and 6 bases from J, the junction kept 8 bases outside the gene matches. CDR3 region: CASSPTTGVVQPQHF. CDR3 in DNA: TGTGCCAGCTCACCTACTACAGGGGTCGTTCAGCCCCAGCATTTT.

This chain connects TRBV29-1 to TRBJ2-7; 7 bases are shared with TRBD1. The CDR3 spans 13 residues. CDR1 is SQVTM and CDR2 is ANQGSEA in the germline V gene. Trimming at V came to 4 bases and at J to 5 bases, leaving 8 bases not matched to a gene. CDR3 loop: CSVAGLTGDEQYF. The CDR3, as DNA: TGCAGCGTTGCGGGCCTAACAGGGGACGAGCAGTACTTC.

The rearrangement uses TRBV27 and TRBJ1-4; D is perhaps TRBD1 (6 bases). The germline V and J ends were trimmed by 6 bases and 7 bases, with 12 bases remaining between them. Germline V lookup: CDR1 MNHEY, CDR2 SMNVEV (reference sequence). CDR3 length: 13 residues. The DNA for the CDR3 is TGTGCCAGCAGCCGGGCCAGGGGTGAAAAACTGTTTTTT. This gives the protein CASSRARGEKLFF.

The chain is built from TRBV3-1 and TRBJ2-2, with D possibly TRBD1 on 6 matching bases. With 2 bases removed from V and 4 bases from J, the gap between germline ends came to 11 bases. CDR3 length: 15 residues. Looked up from germline, CDR1 is LGHDT and CDR2 is YNNKEL (reference sequence). CDR3 in DNA: TGTGCCAGCAGCCAATGGCAGGGGCCCACCGGGGAGCTGTTTTTT. Encoded protein: CASSQWQGPTGELFF.

The chain recombines TRBV18 with TRBJ2-3; the D gene is possibly TRBD1 (6 bases). The germline gives CDR1 KGHSH, CDR2 LQKENI. The CDR3 loop spans 16 amino acids. The V end lost 3 bases, the J end lost 1 base, and 14 bases lay between the germline ends. The CDR3 protein is CASSPPGYRGTDTQYF. The CDR3 DNA sequence: TGTGCCAGCTCACCCCCAGGGTACAGGGGCACAGATACGCAGTATTTT.

The chain carries TRBV29-1 and TRBJ1-2, with a possible D match to TRBD1 (5 bases). The CDR3 extends over 14 amino acids. V was cut by 7 bases and J by 5 bases, with 20 bases left in between. Germline CDR1 SQVTM, CDR2 ANQGSEA. DNA for the CDR3: TGCAGCGGCTATCGGGGGTCCGACTCATATGGCTACACCTTC. Translation gives CSGYRGSDSYGYTF.

The V gene is TRBV29-1, the J gene TRBJ2-7, with 10 bases fitting TRBD1. The CDR3 is 13 residues long. The V and J ends lost 2 bases and 5 bases, in that order; junction bases with no gene match: 3. CDR1 is SQVTM and CDR2 is ANQGSEA in the germline V gene. In nucleotides, the CDR3 is TGCAGCGTTGAAAAGGACAGGGGGAACGAGCAGTACTTC. Amino acid sequence: CSVEKDRGNEQYF.

V usage is TRBV15 and J usage is TRBJ2-5; 7 bases line up with TRBD1. This CDR3 contains 15 residues. With 0 bases clipped from V and 6 bases from J, the junction kept 7 bases outside the gene matches. Germline V gives CDR1 LNHNV, CDR2 YYDKDF (reference sequence). DNA of the CDR3: TGTGCCACCAGCAGAGATCCCCTACAGGGGCAGACCCAGTACTTC. Its translation: CATSRDPLQGQTQYF.

The chain employs TRBV20-1 and TRBJ1-6, with D tentatively TRBD1 (5 bases). Per the germline V gene, CDR1 is DFQATT and CDR2 is SNEGSKA (reference sequence). There are 13 residues in the CDR3. V lost 5 bases to trimming and J lost 9 bases, with 14 bases between them. The CDR3 protein is CSAGHNSASPLHF. The CDR3 DNA reads as TGCAGTGCTGGACATAATTCGGCTTCACCCCTCCACTTT.

The chain combines TRBV29-1 with TRBJ1-1; D remains unclear. Germline loops: CDR1 SQVTM, CDR2 ANQGSEA. V was clipped by 5 bases and J by 4 bases, with 14 bases between them. This CDR3 comprises 13 residues. This chain's CDR3 is CSVKGQAATEAFF. The DNA of the CDR3 is TGCAGCGTTAAAGGGCAGGCCGCCACTGAAGCTTTCTTT.

The chain employs TRBV6-6 and TRBJ1-6; weak D call: TRBD1 (5 bases). Trimming stripped 5 bases from V and 7 bases from J, with 6 bases between. The length of the CDR3 is 12 residues. The germline V gene has CDR1 MNHNY and CDR2 SVGAGI (reference sequence). DNA for the CDR3: TGTGCCAGCAGTCGACAGAATTCACCCCTCCACTTT. Translation gives CASSRQNSPLHF.

CDR3 DNA sequence: TGTGCCAGCAGCTTAGTGACCGGGATTGAAGCTTTCTTT. As protein: CASSLVTGIEAFF. The chain recombines TRBV7-9 with TRBJ1-1; D is undetermined. The V gene's germline CDR1 is SEHNR and CDR2 FQNEAQ (reference sequence). The CDR3 totals 13 residues. V shed 1 base and J shed 7 bases, with 10 bases lying between them. Full variable domain (remainder filled in from reference TRBV7-9 and TRBJ1-1): DTGVSQNPRHKITKRGQNVTFRCDPISEHNRLYWYRQTLGQGPEFLTYFQNEAQLEKSRLLSDRFSAERPKGSFSTLEIQRTEQGDSAMYLCASSLVTGIEAFFGQGTRLTVV.

The chain recombines TRBV12-3 or TRBV12-4 with TRBJ2-6; D uncertain. The CDR3 has 15 amino acids. The germline V and J ends were trimmed by 5 bases and 1 base, with 9 bases remaining between them. This CDR3 reads CASSPQVSGANVLTF. CDR3 nucleotides: TGTGCCAGCAGTCCCCAGGTTTCTGGGGCCAACGTCCTGACTTTC.

The chain links TRBV7-3 to TRBJ1-1; 8 nucleotides match TRBD1. Germline V gene data show CDR1 as SGHTA and CDR2 as FQGTGA. J was trimmed by 4 bases and V by 5 bases; bases with no gene match: 6. The CDR3 spans 14 residues. CDR3 sequence (DNA): TGTGCCAGCAGCCGGACAGGGCAGGGCACTGAAGCTTTCTTT. It codes for CASSRTGQGTEAFF.

V usage is TRBV23-1 and J usage is TRBJ1-5; D is perhaps TRBD1 (5 bases). TRBV23-1 is treated as an ORF (open reading frame) with a function not yet certain. The CDR3 loop spans 18 amino acids. With 3 bases removed from V and 4 bases from J, the gap between germline ends came to 22 bases. Here the CDR3 DNA reads TGCGCCAGCAGTCATCGGCCAAAAGGGGACTCCCTAAATCAGCCCCAGCATTTT. It encodes CASSHRPKGDSLNQPQHF.

This chain's CDR3 is CSVSTSGQTDTQYF. CDR3 nucleotides: TGCAGCGTTTCGACTAGCGGACAAACAGATACGCAGTATTTT. The chain recombines TRBV29-1 with TRBJ2-3, with TRBD2 identical over 9 bases. The germline CDR1 and CDR2 sequences are SQVTM and ANQGSEA. V gave up 5 bases and J gave up 3 bases; unmatched junction bases: 6. The CDR3 extends over 14 amino acids.

J is TRBJ1-2 and V is TRBV15; possibly TRBD1 for D (5 bases). The CDR3 runs 15 residues. V dropped 0 bases and J dropped 7 bases, with 15 bases sitting between them. Germline CDR1 is LNHNV and CDR2 is YYDKDF (reference sequence). DNA of the CDR3: TGTGCCACCAGCAGAGAGGACACGAGCAGGGCTGGCTACACCTTC. Translating it yields CATSREDTSRAGYTF.

The chain has TRBV3-1 and TRBJ2-1; no firm D call. The CDR3 consists of 12 residues. V was clipped by 3 bases and J by 9 bases, with 9 bases between them. Germline V gene lookup returns CDR1 LGHDT and CDR2 YNNKEL (reference sequence). CDR3 loop: CASSHLKGEQFF. The CDR3 DNA reads TGTGCCAGCAGCCACCTAAAAGGTGAGCAGTTCTTC.

The DNA of the CDR3 is TGCGCCAGCAGCTTGAAAAAGCGGGGGGCCAACTACCAAGAGACCCAGTACTTC. This translates into CASSLKKRGANYQETQYF. This rearrangement joins TRBV5-1 to TRBJ2-5; 9 bases match TRBD2. Germline CDR1 SGHRS, CDR2 YFSETQ. J gave up 0 bases and V 1 base, and 10 bases lay outside the gene matches. The CDR3 covers 18 residues.

The chain carries TRBV12-3 or TRBV12-4 and TRBJ1-6, with a possible D match to TRBD1 (5 bases). This CDR3 contains 13 residues. V was cut by 5 bases and J by 10 bases, with 12 bases left in between. The CDR3 DNA is TGTGCCAGCAGTCGTTTGGGGGAATCACCCCTCCACTTT. This translates into CASSRLGESPLHF.

The chain links TRBV3-1 to TRBJ2-5; D is ambiguous. V was shortened by 4 bases and J by 5 bases, with 14 bases between the two germline ends. This CDR3 is built from 14 residues. Germline CDR1 is LGHDT and CDR2 is YNNKEL (reference sequence). CDR3 bases: TGTGCCAGCAGCCCATCGACGAGCCAGGAGACCCAGTACTTC. It translates to CASSPSTSQETQYF.

The rearrangement uses TRBV29-1 and TRBJ1-1, with a possible D match to TRBD1 (5 bases). Trimming shortened V by 6 bases and J by 2 bases, and 16 bases separated the two germline ends. This CDR3 is built from 14 residues. Germline-derived CDR1 and CDR2 are SQVTM and ANQGSEA. CDR3 sequence: CSVKPQGGNTEAFF. The CDR3, as DNA: TGCAGCGTCAAACCCCAGGGAGGCAACACTGAAGCTTTCTTT.

V gene TRBV29-1 combines with J gene TRBJ2-2, with a weak D call TRBD2 (5 bases). CDR1 SQVTM and CDR2 ANQGSEA come from the germline V gene. Trimming removed 3 bases at V and 1 base at J, with 9 bases between. CDR3 length equals 14 residues. CDR3 sequence reads: CSVEPSLNTGELFF. The CDR3 DNA sequence: TGCAGCGTTGAGCCTAGCCTGAACACCGGGGAGCTGTTTTTT.

The chain links TRBV20-1 to TRBJ2-6; the D gene is possibly TRBD1 (6 bases). The CDR3 is 15 amino acids. V lost 5 bases to trimming and J lost 0 bases, with 11 bases between them. Germline lookup yields CDR1 DFQATT and CDR2 SNEGSKA (reference sequence). The CDR3 is CSAGGGISGANVLTF. The CDR3 DNA follows: TGCAGTGCTGGTGGGGGCATCTCTGGGGCCAACGTCCTGACTTTC.

The CDR3 protein is CSALDRGNSPLHF. CDR3 in DNA: TGCAGTGCGCTGGACAGGGGGAATTCACCCCTCCACTTT. This chain uses TRBV20-1 with TRBJ1-6, with 10 bases fitting TRBD1. The V and J ends lost 6 bases and 7 bases, in that order; junction bases with no gene match: 3. The CDR3 has 13 residues. Germline values: CDR1 DFQATT, CDR2 SNEGSKA (reference sequence).

This chain joins TRBV5-1 and TRBJ1-1; D not certain. Trimming took 7 bases from V and 0 from J, leaving 10 bases between them. The CDR3 runs to 13 residues. Per the germline V gene, CDR1 is SGHRS and CDR2 is YFSETQ. The CDR3 sequence: CASSQAMNTEAFF. CDR3 bases: TGCGCCAGCTCTCAGGCAATGAACACTGAAGCTTTCTTT.

The chain links TRBV4-2 to TRBJ2-2; 7 bases align to TRBD2. Germline V lookup: CDR1 LGHNA, CDR2 YNFKEQ. The V segment lost 6 bases and the J segment 5 bases; nucleotides outside the gene matches: 9. This CDR3 region has 15 residues. CDR3 nucleotide sequence: TGTGCCAGCAGGACCCTAGCGGATCGAACCGGGGAGCTGTTTTTT. It yields the protein CASRTLADRTGELFF.